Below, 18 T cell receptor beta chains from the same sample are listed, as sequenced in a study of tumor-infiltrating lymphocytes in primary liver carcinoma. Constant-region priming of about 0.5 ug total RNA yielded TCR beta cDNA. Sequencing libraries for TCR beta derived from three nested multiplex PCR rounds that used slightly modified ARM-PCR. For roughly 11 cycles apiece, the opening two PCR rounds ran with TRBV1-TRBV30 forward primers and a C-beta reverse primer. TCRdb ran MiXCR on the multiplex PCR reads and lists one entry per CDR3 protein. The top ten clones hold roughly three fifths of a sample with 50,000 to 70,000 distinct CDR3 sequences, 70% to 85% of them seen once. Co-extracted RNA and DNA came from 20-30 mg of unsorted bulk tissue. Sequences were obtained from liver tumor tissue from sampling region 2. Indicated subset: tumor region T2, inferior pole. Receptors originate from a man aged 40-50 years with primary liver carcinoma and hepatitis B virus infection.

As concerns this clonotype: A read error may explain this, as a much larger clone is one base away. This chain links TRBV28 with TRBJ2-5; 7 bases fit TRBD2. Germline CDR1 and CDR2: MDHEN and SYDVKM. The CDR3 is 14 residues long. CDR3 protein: CVSSLSGRGETQYF. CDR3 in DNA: TGTGTCAGCAGTCTTAGCGGGCGAGGGGAGACCCAGTACTTC.

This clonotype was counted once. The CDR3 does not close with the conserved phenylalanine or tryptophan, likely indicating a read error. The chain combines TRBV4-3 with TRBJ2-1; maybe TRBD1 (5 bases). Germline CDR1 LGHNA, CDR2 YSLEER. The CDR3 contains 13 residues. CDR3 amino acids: CASGQTGYNEQFS. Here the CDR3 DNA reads TGCGCCAGCGGCCAAACAGGTTACAATGAGCAGTTCTCC.

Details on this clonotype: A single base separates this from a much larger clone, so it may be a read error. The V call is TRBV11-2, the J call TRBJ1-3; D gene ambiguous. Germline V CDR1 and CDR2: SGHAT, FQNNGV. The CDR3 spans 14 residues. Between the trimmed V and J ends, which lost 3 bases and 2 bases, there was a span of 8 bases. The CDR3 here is CASSLTWPGNTIYF. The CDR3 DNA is TGTGCCAGCAGCTTGACCTGGCCTGGAAACACCATATATTTT.

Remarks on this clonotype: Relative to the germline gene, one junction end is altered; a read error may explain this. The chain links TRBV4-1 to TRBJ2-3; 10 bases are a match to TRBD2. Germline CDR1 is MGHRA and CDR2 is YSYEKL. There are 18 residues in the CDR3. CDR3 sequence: CTSSQTIALAGVTDMQYF. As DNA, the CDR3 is TGCACCAGCAGTCAGACCATTGCCCTAGCGGGAGTCACCGATATGCAGTATTTT.

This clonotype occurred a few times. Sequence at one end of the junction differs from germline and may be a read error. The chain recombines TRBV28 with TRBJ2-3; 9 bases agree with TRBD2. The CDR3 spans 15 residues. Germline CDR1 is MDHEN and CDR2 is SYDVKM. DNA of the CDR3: TGTGCCAGTTCTATAGCGGGAGACAGCACAGATACGCAGTATTTC. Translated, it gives CASSIAGDSTDTQYF.

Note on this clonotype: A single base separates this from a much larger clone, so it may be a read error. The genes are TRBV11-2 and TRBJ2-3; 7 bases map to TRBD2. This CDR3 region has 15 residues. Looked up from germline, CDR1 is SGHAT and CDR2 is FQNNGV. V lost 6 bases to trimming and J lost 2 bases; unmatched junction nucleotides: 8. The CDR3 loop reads CASRGASGDTDTQYF. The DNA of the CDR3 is TGTGCCAGCAGAGGGGCTAGCGGAGACACAGATACGCAGTATTTT.

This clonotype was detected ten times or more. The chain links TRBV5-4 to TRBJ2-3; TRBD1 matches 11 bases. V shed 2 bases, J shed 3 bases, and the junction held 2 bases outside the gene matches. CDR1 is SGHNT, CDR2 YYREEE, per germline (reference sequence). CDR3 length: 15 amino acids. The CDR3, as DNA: TGTGCCAGCAGCTTAGGGGACAGGGGGACAGATACGCAGTATTTT. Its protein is CASSLGDRGTDTQYF.

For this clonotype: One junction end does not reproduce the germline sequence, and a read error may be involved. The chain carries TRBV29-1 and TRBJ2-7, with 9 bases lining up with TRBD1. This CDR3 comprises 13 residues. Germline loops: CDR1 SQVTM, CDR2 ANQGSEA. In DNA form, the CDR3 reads TGCAGCGCTGAAGGGACAGGGTCCTACGGGCAGTACTTC. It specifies CSAEGTGSYGQYF.

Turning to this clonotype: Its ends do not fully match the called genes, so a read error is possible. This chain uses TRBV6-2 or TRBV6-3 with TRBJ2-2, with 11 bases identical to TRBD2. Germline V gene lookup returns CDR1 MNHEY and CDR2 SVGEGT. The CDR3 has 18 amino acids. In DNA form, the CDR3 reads TGTGCCAGCAGCTCCGTACTAGCGGGAGTAGGGAACACCAGGGAGCTGTTTTTT. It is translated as CASSSVLAGVGNTRELFF.

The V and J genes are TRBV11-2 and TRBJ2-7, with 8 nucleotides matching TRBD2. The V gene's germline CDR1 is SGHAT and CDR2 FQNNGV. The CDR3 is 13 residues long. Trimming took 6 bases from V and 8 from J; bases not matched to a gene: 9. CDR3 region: CASRFGGASKQYF. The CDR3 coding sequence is TGTGCCAGCAGATTCGGGGGGGCTAGCAAGCAGTACTTC.

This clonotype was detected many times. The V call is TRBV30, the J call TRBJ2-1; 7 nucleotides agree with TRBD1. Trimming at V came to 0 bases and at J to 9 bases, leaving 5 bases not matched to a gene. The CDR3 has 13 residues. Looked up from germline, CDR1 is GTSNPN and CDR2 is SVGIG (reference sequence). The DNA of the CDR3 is TGTGCCTGGAGTGTCCGGTCAGGGGGTGAGCAGTTCTTC. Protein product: CAWSVRSGGEQFF.

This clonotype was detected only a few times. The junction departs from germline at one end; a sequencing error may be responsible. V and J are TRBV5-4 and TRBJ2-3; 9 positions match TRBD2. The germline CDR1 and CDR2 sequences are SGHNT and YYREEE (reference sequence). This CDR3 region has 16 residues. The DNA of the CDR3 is TGTGCCAGTAGCTTGCCCGCGGGAGGGCCCACAGATACGCAGTATTTT. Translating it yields CASSLPAGGPTDTQYF.

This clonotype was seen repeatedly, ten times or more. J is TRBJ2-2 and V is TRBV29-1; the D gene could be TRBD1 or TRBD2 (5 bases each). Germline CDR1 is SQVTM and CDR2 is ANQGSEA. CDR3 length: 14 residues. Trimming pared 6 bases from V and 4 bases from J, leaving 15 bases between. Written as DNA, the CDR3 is TGCAGCGTCCTCGGTCCGGGACCCACCGGGGAGCTGTTTTTT. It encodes CSVLGPGPTGELFF.

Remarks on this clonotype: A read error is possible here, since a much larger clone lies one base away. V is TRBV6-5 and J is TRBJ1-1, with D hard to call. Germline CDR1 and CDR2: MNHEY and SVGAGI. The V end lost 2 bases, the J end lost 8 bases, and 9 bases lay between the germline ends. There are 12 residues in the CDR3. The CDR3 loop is CASSYGKGEAFF. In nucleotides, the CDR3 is TGTGCCAGCAGTTACGGGAAAGGGGAAGCTTTCTTT.

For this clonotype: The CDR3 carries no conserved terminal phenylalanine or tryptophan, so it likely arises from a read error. The chain's CDR3 is CVSSETPGGTNEKLFS. The CDR3 DNA follows: TGTGTCAGTAGCGAGACTCCAGGAGGAACAAATGAAAAACTGTTTTCT. This chain joins TRBV11-2 and TRBJ1-4; the D is unclear. CDR3 length: 16 amino acids. Germline assignment: CDR1 SGHAT and CDR2 FQNNGV.

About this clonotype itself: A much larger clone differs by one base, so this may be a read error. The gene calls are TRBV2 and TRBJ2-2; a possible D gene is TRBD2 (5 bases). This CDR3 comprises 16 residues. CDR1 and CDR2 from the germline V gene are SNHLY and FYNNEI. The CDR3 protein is CASSIVRTANTGVLFF. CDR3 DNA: TGTGCCAGCAGTATAGTTAGGACGGCGAACACCGGGGTGCTGTTTTTT.

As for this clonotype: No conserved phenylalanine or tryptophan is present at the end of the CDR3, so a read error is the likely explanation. The DNA for the CDR3 is TGCAGCGTTGCCGGTTCGGGCACCGGGGAGCTGTTTCTT. Amino acids: CSVAGSGTGELFL. This chain joins TRBV29-1 and TRBJ2-2; D remains ambiguous. Germline CDR1 and CDR2: SQVTM and ANQGSEA. There are 13 residues in the CDR3. V gave up 4 bases and J gave up 4 bases, with 10 bases separating them.

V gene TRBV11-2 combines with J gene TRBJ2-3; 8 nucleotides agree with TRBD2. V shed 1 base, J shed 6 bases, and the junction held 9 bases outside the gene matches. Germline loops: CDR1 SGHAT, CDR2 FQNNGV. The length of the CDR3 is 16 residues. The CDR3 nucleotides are TGTGCCAGCAGCTTAGGGACGGGAGGGCCATGTGATACGCAGTATTTT. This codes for CASSLGTGGPCDTQYF.